What follows describes a single T cell receptor beta chain. Its antigen is as yet unknown. Time point noted: newly diagnosed GD, antithyroid drugs for less than 3 months. The authors made the TCR library using RNA they extracted from PBMCs. These data originate in a study of regulatory T cells in long-lasting Graves disease. The germline CDR1 and CDR2 sequences are LNHDA and SQIVND (reference sequence). V was trimmed by 5 bases and J by 6 bases, leaving 20 bases between them. The CDR3 runs 15 residues. Arm-PCR of CDR3 regions and iRepertoire HTBI primers were the basis on which TCR beta libraries were built. Methods used by the authors: From all samples, identification returned 14 TRBJ and approximately 67 TRBV segments. Via MiXCR, TCRdb re-called the multiplex PCR reads, giving one row per CDR3 protein. The V and J calls reflect TCRdb's pipeline rather than the authors' work. The sample has some 350,000 distinct CDR3 sequences; 15% to 20% are singletons.

Study-wide findings and caveats: Segments TRBV28, TRBJ1-2 and TRBJ2-5 showed preferential usage in persistent disease. The researchers studied only peripheral blood, not thyroid tissue.

In addition, the sample was reused for a study of T cells in Graves' hyperthyroidism and ophthalmopathy. This second report adds: Absence of ophthalmopathy progression within 18 months defined stable Graves' hyperthyroidism.

The chain joins TRBV19 to TRBJ2-7; perhaps TRBD1 as D (7 bases). The receptor was derived from a young woman with Graves disease. The input for sequencing was peripheral blood mononuclear cells (PBMCs), taken at new diagnosis, from a patient treated with antithyroid drugs. CDR3: CASSLGGGAPFEQYF. The DNA of the CDR3 is TGTGCCAGTAGTCTAGGAGGGGGCGCCCCCTTCGAGCAGTACTTC.